Described below is a single T cell receptor (beta chain) sequence and its context. One junction end disagrees with the germline gene, perhaps due to a read error. The sample originates from a study of blood T cell repertoires in COVID-19. Study information: Sample material is recorded as cDNA or gDNA derived from T cells, B-cell-depleted T cells, or PBMCs.

In the original analysis: By means of reference gene primer amplification, nucleated cell counts were estimated. Here immunoSEQ multiplex PCR was the method, and the copy in TCRdb shows in-frame clones only, minus some. That table gives V, J and clone size, and the DNA gave D and trimming. The table has about 31,000 clones, about nine tenths seen once. The germline V gene has CDR1 MNHNS and CDR2 SASEGT. The CDR3 loop spans 13 amino acids. The chain couples TRBV6-1 to TRBJ2-7; 8 bases map to TRBD1. The source material was peripheral blood. This receptor was obtained from a human donor with active COVID-19. The donor label of this sample is uncertain. CDR3 in DNA: TGTGCCAGCGGTGAGACAGGGGCCTACGAGCAGTACTTC. It yields the protein CASGETGAYEQYF.